Sequencing of this T cell receptor beta chain was carried out in a study of blood T cell repertoires in COVID-19. In the study overall: T cells, B-cell-depleted T cells, or PBMCs supplied cDNA or gDNA.

The CDR3 is made up of 14 amino acids. CDR1 is LNHDA, CDR2 SQIVND, per germline (reference sequence). V gave up 5 bases and J gave up 7 bases, with 14 bases separating them. The authors' processing: Reference gene primer amplification gave nucleated cell count estimates. Sequenced by immunoSEQ multiplex PCR; TCRdb stores in-frame clones only, minus some. For V, J and clone size, that table is used; D and trimming come from the DNA. The sample includes hundreds of thousands of clones, about 89% of them seen just once. The J gene is TRBJ1-4, the V gene TRBV19; D possibly corresponds to TRBD1 (6 bases). This TCR came from a woman aged 25 to 39 with COVID-19, enrolled during active disease. Sequences were obtained from peripheral blood. For the CDR3, the DNA is TGTGCCAGTAGTGAAGGACAGCGAGTTGAAAAACTGTTTTTT. This sequence encodes CASSEGQRVEKLFF.